The clone carrying this TCR beta chain has more than one count but fewer than ten. The germline V gene has CDR1 SGDLS and CDR2 YYNGEE. V was trimmed by 4 bases and J by 5 bases, leaving 15 bases between them. The CDR3 spans 14 residues. MiXCR, applied by TCRdb to the 5' RACE reads, yields one record per CDR3 protein. This sample carries 65,000 to 90,000 distinct CDR3 sequences, about 14% of them seen once, and the ten largest clones take just under 25%. The data were taken from a study of T cells after yellow fever vaccination. V and J are TRBV9 and TRBJ2-5; no firm D call. The sample consisted of CD8+ T cells not binding an NS4B(214-222) dextramer, sorted from PBMCs, taken approximately 22 days after the first yellow fever vaccination. The receptor was derived from a young man who received the YFV17D yellow fever vaccine. CDR3 nucleotides: TGTGCCAGCAGCCCAGACACGGTGGTGGAGACCCAGTACTTC. This sequence encodes CASSPDTVVETQYF. The complete variable domain, with remaining parts taken from reference TRBV9 and TRBJ2-5, reads DSGVTQTPKHLITATGQRVTLRCSPRSGDLSVYWYQQSLDQGLQFLIQYYNGEERAKGNILERFSAQQFPDLHSELNLSSLELGDSALYFCASSPDTVVETQYFGPGTRLLVL.